This T cell receptor beta chain was sequenced during a study of control samples from healthy donors and cancer patients. CDR3 length: 14 residues. The germline CDR1 and CDR2 sequences are SNHLY and FYNNEI. V lost 7 bases and J lost 4, with 16 bases in between. Measured with immunoSEQ multiplex PCR; TCRdb has only the in-frame clones, and not every one. The table lists about 38,000 clones, around 80% of them singletons. Sequencing input: PBMCs. The genes are TRBV2 and TRBJ1-1; TRBD1 is a possible D gene (6 bases). This TCR came from a woman aged 55-69 years with lung cancer. CDR3 in DNA: TGTGCCAGCATTTCGGTACAGGGTTTCACTGAAGCTTTCTTT. Translated, it gives CASISVQGFTEAFF.